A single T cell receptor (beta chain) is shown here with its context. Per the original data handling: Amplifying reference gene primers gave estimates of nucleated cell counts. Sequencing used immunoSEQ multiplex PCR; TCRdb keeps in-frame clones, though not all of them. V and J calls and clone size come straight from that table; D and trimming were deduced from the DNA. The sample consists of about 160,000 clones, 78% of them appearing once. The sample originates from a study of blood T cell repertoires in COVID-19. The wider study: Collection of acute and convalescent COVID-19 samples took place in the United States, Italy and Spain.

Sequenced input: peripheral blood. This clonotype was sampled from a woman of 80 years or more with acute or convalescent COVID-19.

CDR3: CASSISSVGEQYF. CDR3 DNA sequence: TGTGCCAGTAGTATTAGTAGTGTTGGCGAGCAGTACTTC. The chain couples TRBV19 to TRBJ2-7; D is uncertain. This CDR3 has 13 residues. Trimming left V 3 bases short and J 6 bases short, with 12 bases between. CDR1 is LNHDA and CDR2 is SQIVND in the germline V gene (reference sequence).